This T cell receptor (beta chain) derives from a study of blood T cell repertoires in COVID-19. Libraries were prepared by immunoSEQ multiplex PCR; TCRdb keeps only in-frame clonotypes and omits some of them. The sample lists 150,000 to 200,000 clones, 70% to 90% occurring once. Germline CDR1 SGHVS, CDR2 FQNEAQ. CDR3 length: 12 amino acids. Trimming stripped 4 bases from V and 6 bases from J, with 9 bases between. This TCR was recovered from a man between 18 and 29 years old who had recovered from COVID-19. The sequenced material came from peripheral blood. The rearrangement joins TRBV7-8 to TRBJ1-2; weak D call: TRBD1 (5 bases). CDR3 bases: TGTGCCAGCAGCTGGCGGGGGAATGGCTACACCTTC. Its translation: CASSWRGNGYTF.